The 18 T cell receptor beta chains in this list originate from one sample, sequenced in a study of T cell repertoires in cytomegalovirus infection. These receptors' antigens are unknown. TCRdb itself ran the reads through MiXCR, one entry per CDR3 protein. This table has approximately 470,000 distinct CDR3 sequences, 42% appearing once. The source was cultured PBMCs, collected from culture after CMV antigen stimulation. Receptors were obtained from a human donor in good health (CMV status not recorded). Some clones in this sample may be carry-over from other donors' samples.

A few counts support this clonotype. V is TRBV28 and J is TRBJ2-7; the match to TRBD2 covers 12 bases. Germline V CDR1 and CDR2: MDHEN, SYDVKM. The CDR3 sequence is 16 residues long. V lost 4 bases to trimming and J lost 6 bases; unmatched junction nucleotides: 10. The DNA for the CDR3 is TGTGCCAGCAGTTACCGAAGACTAGCGGGAGCTGGCGAGCAGTACTTC. It translates to CASSYRRLAGAGEQYF.

This clonotype turned up a few times. Sequence at one end of the junction differs from germline and may be a read error. The chain links TRBV4-1 to TRBJ2-4; 9 bases align to TRBD1. CDR1 and CDR2 (germline): MGHRA, YSYEKL. The CDR3 loop spans 16 amino acids. The CDR3 DNA sequence: TGTGCCAGCAGCCGACAGGGGGAACTAGCCAAAAACATTCAGTACTTC. It is translated as CASSRQGELAKNIQYF.

The gene calls are TRBV5-4 and TRBJ1-6, with TRBD1 matching over 7 bases. J lost 5 bases, V lost 3 bases, and 8 bases had no gene match. The CDR3 length is 16 residues. The V gene's germline CDR1 is SGHNT and CDR2 YYREEE (reference sequence). The CDR3 nucleotides read TGTGCCAGCAGCTATTGGACAGGCGCGAATAATTCACCCCTCCACTTT. Its protein is CASSYWTGANNSPLHF.

The V call is TRBV6-1, the J call TRBJ1-4, with a tentative D call TRBD1 (6 bases). Germline CDR1 and CDR2: MNHNS and SASEGT. The CDR3 extends over 13 amino acids. With 4 bases removed from V and 6 bases from J, the gap between germline ends came to 9 bases. CDR3 in DNA: TGTGCCAGCAGTGCCCAGGGGTATGAAAAACTGTTTTTT. Translated: CASSAQGYEKLFF.

This clonotype came up a few times. In nucleotides, the CDR3 is TGTGCCAGCAGCTTGCGTGGGGGGGAGAATGAAAAACTGTTTTTT. Protein: CASSLRGGENEKLFF. This chain connects TRBV5-6 to TRBJ1-4; tentatively, D is TRBD1 (5 bases). There are 15 residues in the CDR3. The germline V gene has CDR1 SGHDT and CDR2 YYEEEE. Trimming shortened V by 1 base and J by 5 bases, and 12 bases separated the two germline ends.

This sequence joins TRBV7-2 and TRBJ2-7, with 14 nucleotides matching TRBD2. J was trimmed by 1 base and V by 3 bases; bases with no gene match: 5. Germline V gene lookup returns CDR1 SGHTA and CDR2 FQGNSA. CDR3 size: 17 residues. CDR3 sequence (DNA): TGTGCCAGCAGCTTGGGACTAGCGGGGGCGCTTTCCTACGAGCAGTACTTC. It is translated as CASSLGLAGALSYEQYF.

The gene calls are TRBV4-2 and TRBJ2-3; 8 bases align to TRBD2. This CDR3 spans 15 amino acids. Unmatched junction bases numbered 7, after V lost 3 bases and J lost 5 bases. Germline CDR1 LGHNA, CDR2 YNFKEQ. The CDR3 protein is CASSQISGAGDTQYF. The DNA of the CDR3 is TGTGCCAGCAGCCAGATTAGCGGGGCAGGAGATACGCAGTATTTT.

This sequence joins TRBV11-3 and TRBJ1-5, with a weak D call TRBD1 (6 bases). The V gene's germline CDR1 is SGHNT and CDR2 YENEEA. Trimming took 1 base from V and 0 from J, leaving 25 bases between them. The CDR3 spans 21 residues. The CDR3, as DNA: TGTGCCAGCAGCTTAGGGGGGCGGTCCGGGGCCCCCTTAAATAGCAATCAGCCCCAGCATTTT. Translated, it gives CASSLGGRSGAPLNSNQPQHF.

This clonotype was counted a few times. The V and J genes are TRBV18 and TRBJ1-1; 10 bases are shared with TRBD1. Per the germline V gene, CDR1 is KGHSH and CDR2 is LQKENI. The CDR3 has 18 residues. V lost 0 bases, J lost 0 bases, and 7 bases stayed unmatched. CDR3 coding DNA: TGTGCCAGCTCACCACCGAAGGGGACAGGGGCTATGAACACTGAAGCTTTCTTT. Residues: CASSPPKGTGAMNTEAFF. Together with reference TRBV18 and TRBJ1-1, the CDR3 gives the full variable domain: NAGVMQNPRHLVRRRGQEARLRCSPMKGHSHVYWYRQLPEEGLKFMVYLQKENIIDESGMPKERFSAEFPKEGPSILRIQQVVRGDSAAYFCASSPPKGTGAMNTEAFFGQGTRLTVV.

This clonotype turned up a few times. The chain uses TRBV10-3 and TRBJ1-5; D not resolved. This CDR3 comprises 13 residues. Trimming removed 5 bases from V and 0 bases from J, with 5 bases in between. Germline-derived CDR1 and CDR2 are ENHRY and SYGVKD. This CDR3 reads CAISFNSNQPQHF. The DNA for the CDR3 is TGTGCCATCAGTTTTAATAGCAATCAGCCCCAGCATTTT.

This chain links TRBV19 with TRBJ2-1; D is perhaps TRBD1 or TRBD2 (5 bases each). Trimming removed 8 bases from V and 5 bases from J, with 16 bases in between. The germline CDR1 and CDR2 sequences are LNHDA and SQIVND (reference sequence). The CDR3 loop spans 14 amino acids. CDR3 protein: CASWDPQRNNEQFF. DNA of the CDR3: TGTGCCAGTTGGGACCCGCAGAGAAACAATGAGCAGTTCTTC.

This chain connects TRBV7-2 to TRBJ2-3; 13 bases are shared with TRBD2. After removal of 6 bases from V and 3 bases from J, the junction contained 24 bases not matched to a gene. Germline CDR1 reads SGHTA; CDR2 reads FQGNSA. The CDR3 is made up of 22 amino acids. The CDR3 nucleotides are TGTGCCAGCAGTTATCCTCGGCCAGCGACTAGCGGGGGGCCTCGGGCGACAGATACGCAGTATTTT. Its protein is CASSYPRPATSGGPRATDTQYF.

This sequence joins TRBV10-3 and TRBJ2-1; weak D call: TRBD2 (6 bases). The ends were cut back, 7 bases at V and 6 bases at J, with 16 bases in the middle. The CDR3 loop spans 14 amino acids. Germline loops: CDR1 ENHRY, CDR2 SYGVKD. The CDR3 reads CAINPGTRFNEQFF. DNA of the CDR3: TGTGCCATCAACCCCGGGACTCGCTTCAATGAGCAGTTCTTC.

This clonotype has a handful of counts. The chain combines TRBV12-3 or TRBV12-4 with TRBJ2-3, with 11 bases fitting TRBD2. Trimming removed 2 bases from V and 1 base from J; junction bases left unmatched: 8. This CDR3 has 18 residues. The CDR3 DNA sequence: TGTGCCAGCAGTTTAAGGCTAGCGGGGGGTAGACGCACAGATACGCAGTATTTT. This sequence encodes CASSLRLAGGRRTDTQYF.

The chain uses TRBV11-2 and TRBJ2-7, with TRBD1 matching 11 bases. V dropped 4 bases and J dropped 5; count of bases not matched to a gene: 4. Germline lookup yields CDR1 SGHAT and CDR2 FQNNGV. The CDR3 consists of 14 residues. The DNA for the CDR3 is TGTGCCAGCAGCTCGTGGGACAGGGGGGACGAGCAGTACTTC. This translates into CASSSWDRGDEQYF.

The chain combines TRBV4-1 with TRBJ1-2; 7 nucleotides line up with TRBD1. Germline V gives CDR1 MGHRA, CDR2 YSYEKL. V lost 6 bases and J lost 4; bases outside the gene matches: 8. This CDR3 is 14 amino acids long. The DNA of the CDR3 is TGCGCCAGCAGTGGGGAAGGGGGCAGCTATGGCTACACCTTC. As protein: CASSGEGGSYGYTF.

The genes are TRBV6-1 and TRBJ1-3, with D maybe TRBD1 (5 bases). CDR1 is MNHNS and CDR2 is SASEGT in the germline V gene. V was cut by 8 bases and J by 4 bases, with 12 bases left in between. The CDR3 runs 13 residues. The CDR3 nucleotides are TGTGCCAGCCAAAGGGGCGGCGGAAACACCATATATTTT. Its translation: CASQRGGGNTIYF.

This chain connects TRBV7-2 to TRBJ2-3; no definite D call. The ends were cut back, 2 bases at V and 2 bases at J, with 8 bases in the middle. Germline assignment: CDR1 SGHTA and CDR2 FQGNSA. This CDR3 contains 14 residues. This CDR3 is CASSLSPLTDTQYF. CDR3 nucleotides: TGTGCCAGCAGCTTATCCCCCCTCACAGATACGCAGTATTTT.